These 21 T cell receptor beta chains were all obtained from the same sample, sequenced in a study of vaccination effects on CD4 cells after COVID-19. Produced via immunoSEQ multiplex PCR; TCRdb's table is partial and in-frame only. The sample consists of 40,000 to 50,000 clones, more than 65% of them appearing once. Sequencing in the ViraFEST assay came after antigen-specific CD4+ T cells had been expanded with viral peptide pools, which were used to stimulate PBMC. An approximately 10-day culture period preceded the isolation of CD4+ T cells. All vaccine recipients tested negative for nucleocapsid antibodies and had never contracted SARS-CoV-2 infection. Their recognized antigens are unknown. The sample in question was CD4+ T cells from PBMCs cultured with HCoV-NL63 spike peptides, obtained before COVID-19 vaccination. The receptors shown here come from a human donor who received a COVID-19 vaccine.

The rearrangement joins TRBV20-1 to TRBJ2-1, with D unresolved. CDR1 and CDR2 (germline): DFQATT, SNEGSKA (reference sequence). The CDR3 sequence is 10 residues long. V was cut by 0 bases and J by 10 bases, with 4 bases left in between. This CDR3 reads CSARDREQFF. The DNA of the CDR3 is TGCAGTGCTAGAGACCGGGAGCAGTTCTTC.

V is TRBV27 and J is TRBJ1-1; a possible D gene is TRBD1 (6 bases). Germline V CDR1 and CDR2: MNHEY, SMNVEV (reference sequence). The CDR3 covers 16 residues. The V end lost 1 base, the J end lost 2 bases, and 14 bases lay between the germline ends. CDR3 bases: TGTGCCAGCAGTTTATTTTCTCAGGGGTTCAACACTGAAGCTTTCTTT. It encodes CASSLFSQGFNTEAFF.

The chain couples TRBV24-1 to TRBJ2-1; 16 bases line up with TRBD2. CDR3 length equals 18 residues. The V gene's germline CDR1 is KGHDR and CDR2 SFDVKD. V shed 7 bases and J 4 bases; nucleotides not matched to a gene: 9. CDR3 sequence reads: CATSNPGLAGGRYNEQFF. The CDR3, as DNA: TGTGCCACCAGCAACCCGGGACTAGCGGGGGGGCGGTACAATGAGCAGTTCTTC.

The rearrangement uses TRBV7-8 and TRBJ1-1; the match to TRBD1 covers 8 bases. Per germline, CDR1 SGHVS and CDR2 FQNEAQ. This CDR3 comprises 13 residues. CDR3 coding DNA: TGTGGTACGAAGGCAGACAGGGGCACTGAAGCTTTCTTT. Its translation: CGTKADRGTEAFF.

The CDR3 reads CASVGNSETQYF. The CDR3 region has the DNA TGTGCCAGCGTTGGGAATTCGGAGACCCAGTACTTC. The chain joins TRBV7-9 to TRBJ2-5; D remains unclear. Trimming took 8 bases from V and 5 from J, leaving 12 bases between them. The CDR3 has 12 residues. CDR1 is SEHNR, CDR2 FQNEAQ, per germline (reference sequence).

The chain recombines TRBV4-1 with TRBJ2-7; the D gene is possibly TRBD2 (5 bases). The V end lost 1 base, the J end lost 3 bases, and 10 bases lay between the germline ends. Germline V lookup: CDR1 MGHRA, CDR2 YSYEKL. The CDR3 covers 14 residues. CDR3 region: CASSQAAGSYEQYV. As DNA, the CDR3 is TGCGCCAGCAGCCAAGCGGCGGGCAGCTACGAGCAGTACGTC.

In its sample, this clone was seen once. The CDR3 sequence is CASSQDVPSNQPQHF. In DNA form, the CDR3 reads TGCGCCAGCAGCCAAGATGTACCTAGCAATCAGCCCCAGCATTTT. The V gene is TRBV4-3, the J gene TRBJ1-5, with unresolved D. The V gene lost 0 bases and the J gene lost 0 bases, with 6 bases spanning the gap. The germline V gene has CDR1 LGHNA and CDR2 YSLEER. The CDR3 sequence is 15 residues long.

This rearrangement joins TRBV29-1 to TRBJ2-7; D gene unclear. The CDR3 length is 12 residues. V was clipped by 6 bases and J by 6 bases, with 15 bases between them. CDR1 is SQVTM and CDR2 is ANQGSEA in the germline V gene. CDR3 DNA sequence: TGCAGCGTCAGTGGGTTATCGGGCGAGCAGTACGTC. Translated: CSVSGLSGEQYV.

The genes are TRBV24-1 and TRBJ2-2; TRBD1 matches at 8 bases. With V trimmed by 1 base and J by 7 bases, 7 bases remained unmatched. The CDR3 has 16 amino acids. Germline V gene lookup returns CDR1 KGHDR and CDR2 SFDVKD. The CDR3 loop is CATSDFGQGKNGELFF. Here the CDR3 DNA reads TGTGCCACCAGTGATTTCGGACAGGGCAAAAACGGGGAGCTGTTTTTT.

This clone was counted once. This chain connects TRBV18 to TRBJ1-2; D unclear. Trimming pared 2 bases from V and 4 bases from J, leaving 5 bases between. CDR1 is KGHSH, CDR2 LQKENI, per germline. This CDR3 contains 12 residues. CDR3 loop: CASSPAAYGYTF. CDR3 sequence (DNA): TGTGCCAGCTCACCAGCAGCCTATGGCTACACCTTC.

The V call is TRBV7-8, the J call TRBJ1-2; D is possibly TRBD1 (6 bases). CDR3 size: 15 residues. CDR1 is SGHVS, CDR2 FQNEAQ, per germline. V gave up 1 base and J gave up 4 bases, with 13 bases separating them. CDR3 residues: CASSLVPQGTYGYTF. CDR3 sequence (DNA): TGTGCCAGCAGCTTAGTCCCCCAGGGGACCTATGGCTACACCTTC.

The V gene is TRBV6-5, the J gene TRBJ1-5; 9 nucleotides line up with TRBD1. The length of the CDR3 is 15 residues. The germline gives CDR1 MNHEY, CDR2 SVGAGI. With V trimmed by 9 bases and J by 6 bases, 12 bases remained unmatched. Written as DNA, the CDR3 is TGTGCCAGTATAGCGGACAGGGGTATAACTCAGCCCCAGCATTTT. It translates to CASIADRGITQPQHF.

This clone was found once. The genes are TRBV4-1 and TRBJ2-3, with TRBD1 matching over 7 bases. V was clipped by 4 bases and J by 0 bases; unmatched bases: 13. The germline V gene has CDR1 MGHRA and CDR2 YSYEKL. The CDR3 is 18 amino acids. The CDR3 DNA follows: TGCGCCAGCAGCCGCCCCTCGGCCGGGACAGATAGCACAGATACGCAGTATTTT. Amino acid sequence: CASSRPSAGTDSTDTQYF.

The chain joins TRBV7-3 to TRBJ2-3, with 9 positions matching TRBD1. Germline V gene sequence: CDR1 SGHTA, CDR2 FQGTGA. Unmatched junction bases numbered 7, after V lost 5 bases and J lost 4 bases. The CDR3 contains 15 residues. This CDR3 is CASSPTRDRADTQYF. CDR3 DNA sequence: TGTGCCAGCAGCCCGACCCGGGACAGGGCAGATACGCAGTATTTT.

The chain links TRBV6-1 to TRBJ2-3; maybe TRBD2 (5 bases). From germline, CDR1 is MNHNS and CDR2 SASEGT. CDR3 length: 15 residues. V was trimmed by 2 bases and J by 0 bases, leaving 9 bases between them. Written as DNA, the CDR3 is TGTGCCAGCAGTGAACGGCGGACTAGCACAGATACGCAGTATTTT. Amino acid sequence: CASSERRTSTDTQYF.

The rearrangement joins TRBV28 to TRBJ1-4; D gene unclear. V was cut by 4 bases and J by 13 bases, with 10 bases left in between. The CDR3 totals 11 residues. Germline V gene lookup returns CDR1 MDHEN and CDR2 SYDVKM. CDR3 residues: CASSSVSPLFF. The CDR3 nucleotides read TGTGCCAGCAGTTCTGTATCTCCACTGTTTTTT.

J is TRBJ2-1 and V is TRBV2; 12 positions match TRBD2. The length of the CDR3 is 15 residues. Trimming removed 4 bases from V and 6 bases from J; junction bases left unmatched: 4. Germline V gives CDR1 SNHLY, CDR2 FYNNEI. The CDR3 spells CASSVAGLAGNEQFF. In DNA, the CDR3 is TGTGCCAGCAGTGTGGCGGGACTAGCGGGCAATGAGCAGTTCTTC.

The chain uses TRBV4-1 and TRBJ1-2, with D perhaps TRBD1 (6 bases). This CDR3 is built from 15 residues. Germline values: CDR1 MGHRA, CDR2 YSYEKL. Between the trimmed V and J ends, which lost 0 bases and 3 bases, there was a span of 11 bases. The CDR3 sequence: CASSQDDRLYYGYTF. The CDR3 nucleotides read TGCGCCAGCAGCCAAGATGACAGGTTATACTATGGCTACACCTTC.

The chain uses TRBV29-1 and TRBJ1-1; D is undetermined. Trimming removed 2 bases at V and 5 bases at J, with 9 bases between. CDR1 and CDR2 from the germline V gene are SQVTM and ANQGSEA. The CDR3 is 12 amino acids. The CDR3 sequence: CSVERGSTEAFF. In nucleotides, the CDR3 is TGCAGCGTTGAACGGGGTTCGACTGAAGCTTTCTTT. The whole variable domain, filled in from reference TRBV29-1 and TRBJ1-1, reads SAVISQKPSRDICQRGTSLTIQCQVDSQVTMMFWYRQQPGQSLTLIATANQGSEATYESGFVIDKFPISRPNLTFSTLTVSNMSPEDSSIYLCSVERGSTEAFFGQGTRLTVV.

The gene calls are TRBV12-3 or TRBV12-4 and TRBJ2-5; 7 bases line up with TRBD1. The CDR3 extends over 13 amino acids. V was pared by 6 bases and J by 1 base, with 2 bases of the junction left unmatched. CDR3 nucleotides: TGTGCCAGCAGGACAGGGCCCCAAGAGACCCAGTACTTC. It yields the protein CASRTGPQETQYF.

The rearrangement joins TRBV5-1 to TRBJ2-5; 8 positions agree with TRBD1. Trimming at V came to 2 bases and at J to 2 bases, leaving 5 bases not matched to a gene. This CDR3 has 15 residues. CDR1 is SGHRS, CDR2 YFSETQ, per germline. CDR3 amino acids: CASSFRGRWQETQYF. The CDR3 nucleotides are TGCGCCAGCAGCTTCAGGGGGCGCTGGCAAGAGACCCAGTACTTC. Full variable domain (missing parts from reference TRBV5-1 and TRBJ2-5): KAGVTQTPRYLIKTRGQQVTLSCSPISGHRSVSWYQQTPGQGLQFLFEYFSETQRNKGNFPGRFSGRQFSNSRSEMNVSTLELGDSALYLCASSFRGRWQETQYFGPGTRLLVL.